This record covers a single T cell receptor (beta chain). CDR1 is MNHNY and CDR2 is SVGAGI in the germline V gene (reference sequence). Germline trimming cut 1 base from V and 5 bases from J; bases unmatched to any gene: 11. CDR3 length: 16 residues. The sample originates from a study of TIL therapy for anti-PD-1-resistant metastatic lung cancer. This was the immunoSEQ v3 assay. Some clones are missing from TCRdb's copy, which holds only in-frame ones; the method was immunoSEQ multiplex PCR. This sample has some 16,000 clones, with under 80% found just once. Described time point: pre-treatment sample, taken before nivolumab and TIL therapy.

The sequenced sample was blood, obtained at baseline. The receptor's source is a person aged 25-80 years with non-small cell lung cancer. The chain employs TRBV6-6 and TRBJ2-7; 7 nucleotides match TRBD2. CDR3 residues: CASSYLGGGSGNEQYF. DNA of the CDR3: TGTGCCAGCAGTTACTTGGGTGGCGGGAGCGGGAACGAGCAGTACTTC.